This TCR beta chain was found in a study of T-cell memory formation after mild COVID-19. From the 5' RACE reads, TCRdb called clonotypes with MiXCR, one entry per CDR3 protein. The sample consists of 450,000 or so distinct CDR3 sequences, around 27% of them appearing once. Findings of the study overall: Contracting CD4+ clones lay largely in CM and EM, with CD8+ ones residing in EMRA.

Germline V gene lookup returns CDR1 MNHGY and CDR2 SAAAGT. V was cut by 3 bases and J by 0 bases, with 15 bases left in between. This CDR3 region has 17 residues. On this clonotype itself: Antigen: not known.

Sequencing used PBMCs or a T cell subset sorted from them (not recorded which). The clonotype was recovered from an adult woman who had mild COVID-19 (a few samples of this study predate the infection). Cell type and time point are not known. The gene calls are TRBV6-8 and TRBJ1-3; no definite D call. CDR3 protein: CASSYLSPCPSGNTIYF. The CDR3 DNA reads as TGTGCCAGCAGTTATCTGAGCCCGTGTCCCTCTGGAAACACCATATATTTT.